The text below deals with one TCR beta chain. The read finishes 3 residues shy of the CDR3 end, and the germline J gene is used to complete it. immunoSEQ multiplex PCR used an average of 1200 ng genomic DNA. TCRdb keeps only in-frame clones here, not all; method: immunoSEQ multiplex PCR. This table lists roughly 22,000 clones. This entry belongs to a study of T cells in women clearing cervical HPV infection. V gave up 6 bases and J gave up 7 bases, with 13 bases separating them. This CDR3 has 14 amino acids. The gene calls are TRBV12-3 or TRBV12-4 and TRBJ1-6, with D perhaps matching TRBD1 (6 bases). This TCR was recovered from a woman aged 18 to 75 with a cervical HPV16 infection that either progressed to CIN3+ or cleared (not recorded which). Sequencing was done on a sample of blood buffy coat. The CDR3 loop reads CASSRGYQNSPLHF. The sequenced CDR3 bases are TGTGCCAGCAGCAGGGGATATCAGAATTCACCC.